The sequence of this T cell receptor (beta chain) was determined in a study of blood T cell repertoires in COVID-19. For the study at large: Samples came from the United States, Italy and Spain, spanning acute and convalescent COVID-19.

In Seattle, patients joined the study during active infection and were tracked longitudinally. This clone has a single count. CDR3 length: 17 residues. Per germline, CDR1 LGHNA and CDR2 YSLEER. The V end was cut by 0 bases, the J end by 1 base, with 13 bases between. As processed by the authors: Estimated nucleated cell counts came from reference gene primer amplification. Measured with immunoSEQ multiplex PCR; TCRdb has only the in-frame clones, and not every one. The V and J calls and the clone size are those of that table, but D and trimming were determined from the DNA. This sample has more than 350,000 clones; 70% to 90% occur once, and the top ten carry roughly a tenth.

This clonotype was obtained from a woman aged 30 to 39 with COVID-19, enrolled during active disease. Sequencing was carried out using peripheral blood. The chain recombines TRBV4-3 with TRBJ2-1; D unclear. In DNA, the CDR3 is TGCGCCAGCAGCCAAGAACTCCGAAGTTGGTCCTACAATGAGCAGTTCTTC. It codes for CASSQELRSWSYNEQFF.